The entry below gives a single T cell receptor beta chain sequence along with its context. Its matching antigen is unknown. The PCR employed 60 Vbeta primers together with 13 Jbeta primers. The assay was immunoSEQ multiplex PCR, and TCRdb's table has in-frame clones only and misses some. Of 140,000 to 150,000 clones in the sample, about four fifths were seen once. The data stem from a study of cytomegalovirus exposure and HLA in healthy donors. Points from the study as a whole: Reportedly, a later analysis found an Asian-associated ancestry cluster had fewer N-insertions than the roughly 630-donor mean.

The CDR3 covers 16 residues. Germline V gene lookup returns CDR1 SGHTA and CDR2 FQGNSA. The junction had 12 bases not matched to a gene; V was cut back by 3 bases and J by 4 bases. The J gene is TRBJ2-7, the V gene TRBV7-2, with 7 bases matching TRBD1. The specimen sequenced was PBMCs. The sequence derives from a woman in her thirties or forties in good health and CMV-seropositive. CDR3 protein: CASSFSHGQARYEQYF. DNA for the CDR3: TGTGCCAGCAGCTTTTCCCACGGACAGGCGAGATACGAGCAGTACTTC.